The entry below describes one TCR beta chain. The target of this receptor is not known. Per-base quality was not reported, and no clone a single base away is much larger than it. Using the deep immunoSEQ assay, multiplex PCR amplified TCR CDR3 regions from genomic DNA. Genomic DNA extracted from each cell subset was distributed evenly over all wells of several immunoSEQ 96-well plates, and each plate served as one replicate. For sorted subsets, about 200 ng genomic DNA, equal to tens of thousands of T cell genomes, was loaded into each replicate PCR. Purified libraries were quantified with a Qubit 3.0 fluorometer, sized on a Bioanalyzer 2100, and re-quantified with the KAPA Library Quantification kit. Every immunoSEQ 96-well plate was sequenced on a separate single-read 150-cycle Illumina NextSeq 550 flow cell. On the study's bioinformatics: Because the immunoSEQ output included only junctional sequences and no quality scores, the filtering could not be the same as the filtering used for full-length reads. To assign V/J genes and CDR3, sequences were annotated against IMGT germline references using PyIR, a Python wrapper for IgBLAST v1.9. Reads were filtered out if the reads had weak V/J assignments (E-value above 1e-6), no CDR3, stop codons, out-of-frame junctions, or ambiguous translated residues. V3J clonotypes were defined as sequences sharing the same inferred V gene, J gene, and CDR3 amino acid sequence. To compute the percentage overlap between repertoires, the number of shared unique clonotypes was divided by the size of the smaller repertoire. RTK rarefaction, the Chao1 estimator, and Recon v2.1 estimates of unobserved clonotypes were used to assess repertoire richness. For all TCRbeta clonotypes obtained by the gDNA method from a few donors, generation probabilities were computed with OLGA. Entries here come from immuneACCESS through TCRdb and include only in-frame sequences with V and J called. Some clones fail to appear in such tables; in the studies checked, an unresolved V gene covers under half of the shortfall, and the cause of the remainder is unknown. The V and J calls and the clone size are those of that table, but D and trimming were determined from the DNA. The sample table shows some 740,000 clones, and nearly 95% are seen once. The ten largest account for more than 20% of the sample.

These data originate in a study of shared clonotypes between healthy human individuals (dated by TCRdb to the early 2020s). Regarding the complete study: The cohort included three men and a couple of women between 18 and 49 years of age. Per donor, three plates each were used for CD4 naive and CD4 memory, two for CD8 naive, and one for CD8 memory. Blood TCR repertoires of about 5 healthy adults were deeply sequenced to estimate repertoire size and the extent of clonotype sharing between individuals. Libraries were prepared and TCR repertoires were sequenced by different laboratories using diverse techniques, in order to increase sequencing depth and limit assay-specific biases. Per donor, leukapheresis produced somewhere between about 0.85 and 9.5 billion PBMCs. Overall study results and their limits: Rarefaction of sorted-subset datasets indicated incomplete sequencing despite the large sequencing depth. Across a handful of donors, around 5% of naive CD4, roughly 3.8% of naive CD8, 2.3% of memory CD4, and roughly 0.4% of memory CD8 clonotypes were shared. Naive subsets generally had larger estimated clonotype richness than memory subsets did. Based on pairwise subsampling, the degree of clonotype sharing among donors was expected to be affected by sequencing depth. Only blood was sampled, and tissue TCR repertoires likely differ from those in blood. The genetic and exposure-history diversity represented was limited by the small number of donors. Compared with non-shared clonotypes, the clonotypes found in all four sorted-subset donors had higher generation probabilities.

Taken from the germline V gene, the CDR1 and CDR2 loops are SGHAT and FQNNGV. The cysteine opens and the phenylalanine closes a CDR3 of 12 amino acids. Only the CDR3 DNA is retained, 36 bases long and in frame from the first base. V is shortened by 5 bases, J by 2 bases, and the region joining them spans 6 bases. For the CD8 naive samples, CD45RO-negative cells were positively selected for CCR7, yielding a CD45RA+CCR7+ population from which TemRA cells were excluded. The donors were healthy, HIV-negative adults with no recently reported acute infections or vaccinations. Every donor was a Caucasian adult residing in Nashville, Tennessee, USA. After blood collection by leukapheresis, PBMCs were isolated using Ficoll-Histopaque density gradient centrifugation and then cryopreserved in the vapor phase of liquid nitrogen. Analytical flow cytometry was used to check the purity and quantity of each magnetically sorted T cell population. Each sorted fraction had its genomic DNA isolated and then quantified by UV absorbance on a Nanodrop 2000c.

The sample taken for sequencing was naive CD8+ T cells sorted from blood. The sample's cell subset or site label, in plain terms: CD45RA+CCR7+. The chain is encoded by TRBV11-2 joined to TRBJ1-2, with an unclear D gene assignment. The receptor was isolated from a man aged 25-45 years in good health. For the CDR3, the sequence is CASSNTNYGYTF. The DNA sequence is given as TGTGCCAGCAGCAACACCAACTATGGCTACACCTTC. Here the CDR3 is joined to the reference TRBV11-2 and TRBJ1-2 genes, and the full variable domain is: EAGVAQSPRYKIIEKRQSVAFWCNPISGHATLYWYQQILGQGPKLLIQFQNNGVVDDSQLPKDRFSAERLKGVDSTLKIQPAKLEDSAVYLCASSNTNYGYTFGSGTRLTVV.